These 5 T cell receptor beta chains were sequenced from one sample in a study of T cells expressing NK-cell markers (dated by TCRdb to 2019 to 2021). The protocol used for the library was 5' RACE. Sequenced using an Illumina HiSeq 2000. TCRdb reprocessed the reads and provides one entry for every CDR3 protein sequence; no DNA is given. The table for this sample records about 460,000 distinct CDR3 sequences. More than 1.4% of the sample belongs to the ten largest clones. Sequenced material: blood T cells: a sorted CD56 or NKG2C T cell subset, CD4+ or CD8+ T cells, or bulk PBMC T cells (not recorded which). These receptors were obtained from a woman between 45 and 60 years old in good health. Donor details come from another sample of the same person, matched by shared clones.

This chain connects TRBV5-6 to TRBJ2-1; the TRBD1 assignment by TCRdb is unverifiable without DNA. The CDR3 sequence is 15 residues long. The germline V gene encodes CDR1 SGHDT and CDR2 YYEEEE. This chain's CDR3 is CASSSGTETYNEQFF. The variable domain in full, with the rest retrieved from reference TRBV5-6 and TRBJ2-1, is DAGVTQSPTHLIKTRGQQVTLRCSPKSGHDTVSWYQQALGQGPQFIFQYYEEEERQRGNFPDRFSGHQFPNYSSELNVNALLLGDSALYLCASSSGTETYNEQFFGPGTRLTVL.

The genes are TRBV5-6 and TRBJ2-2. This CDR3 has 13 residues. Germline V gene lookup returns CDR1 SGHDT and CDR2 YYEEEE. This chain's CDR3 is CASSNHGTGELFF.

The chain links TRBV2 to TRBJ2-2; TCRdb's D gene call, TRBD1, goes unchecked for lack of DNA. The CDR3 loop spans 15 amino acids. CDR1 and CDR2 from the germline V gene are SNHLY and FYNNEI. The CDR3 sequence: CASTQEGAVAGELFF.

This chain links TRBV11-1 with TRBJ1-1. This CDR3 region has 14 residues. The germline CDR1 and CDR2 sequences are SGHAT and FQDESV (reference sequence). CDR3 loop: CASSFGRLGTEAFF.

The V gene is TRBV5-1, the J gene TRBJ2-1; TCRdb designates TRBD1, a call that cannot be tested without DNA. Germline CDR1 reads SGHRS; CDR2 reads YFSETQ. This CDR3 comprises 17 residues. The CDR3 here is CASSLGGTGKGLGEQFF.